There are many counts of the clone carrying this T cell receptor beta chain. The data were obtained in a study of CD8 T cells in ankylosing spondylitis. Trimming cost V 7 bases and J 0 bases, with 9 bases left between them. This CDR3 has 14 amino acids. A quantitative 5'-RACE method, one with molecular barcodes, was used to make TCR beta libraries. MiXCR, applied by TCRdb to the 5' RACE reads, yields one record per CDR3 protein. The sample contains 250,000 or so distinct CDR3 sequences, around 10% of which appear only once. Sequencing input: blood, either unsorted or a sorted T cell fraction (not recorded which). This sequence joins TRBV12-3 or TRBV12-4 and TRBJ2-2, with unresolved D. This TCR derives from a male donor with ankylosing spondylitis or in good health (not recorded which). Here the CDR3 DNA reads TGTGCCAGCACTGCTCGTTCGAACACCGGGGAGCTGTTTTTT. The encoded protein is CASTARSNTGELFF.